The T cell receptor (beta chain) under discussion was sequenced for a study of T cells in Graves' hyperthyroidism and ophthalmopathy. RNA transcripts served as the template for amplifying TCR beta CDR3 regions. When the TCR CDR3 underwent first-round RT-PCR, the HTBI primer set was used. A single record per CDR3 protein comes from TCRdb applying MiXCR to the multiplex PCR reads. The sample comprises about 640,000 distinct CDR3 sequences, more than 20% of which are singletons, and more than 30% rests with the top ten. From germline, CDR1 is SGHVS and CDR2 FNYEAQ. Unmatched junction bases numbered 5, after V lost 1 base and J lost 6 bases. The CDR3 is made up of 15 amino acids. PBMCs were collected from an approximately 9 ml volume of fresh peripheral blood.

Sample: blood. The genes are TRBV7-6 and TRBJ2-1; TRBD2 aligns across 8 bases. This receptor was taken from a man aged 30 to 45 with Graves' ophthalmopathy. CDR3 nucleotides: TGTGCCAGCAGCTTAGTAGCGGGGTACGCCAATGAGCAGTTCTTC. It is translated as CASSLVAGYANEQFF.